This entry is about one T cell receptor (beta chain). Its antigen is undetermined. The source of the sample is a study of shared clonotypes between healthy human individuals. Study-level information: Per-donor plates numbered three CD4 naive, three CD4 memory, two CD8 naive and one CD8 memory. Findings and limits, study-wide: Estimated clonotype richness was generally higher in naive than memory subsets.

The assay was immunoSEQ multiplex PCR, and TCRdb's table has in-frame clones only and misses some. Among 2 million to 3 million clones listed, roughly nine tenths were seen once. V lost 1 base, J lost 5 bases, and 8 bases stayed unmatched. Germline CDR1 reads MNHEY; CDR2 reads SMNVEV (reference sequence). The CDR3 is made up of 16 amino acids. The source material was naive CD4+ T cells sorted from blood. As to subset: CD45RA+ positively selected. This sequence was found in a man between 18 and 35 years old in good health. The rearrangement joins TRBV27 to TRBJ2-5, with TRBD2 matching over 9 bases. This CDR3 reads CASSLFRTSGLETQYF. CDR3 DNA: TGTGCCAGCAGTTTATTTCGCACTAGCGGGTTGGAGACCCAGTACTTC.